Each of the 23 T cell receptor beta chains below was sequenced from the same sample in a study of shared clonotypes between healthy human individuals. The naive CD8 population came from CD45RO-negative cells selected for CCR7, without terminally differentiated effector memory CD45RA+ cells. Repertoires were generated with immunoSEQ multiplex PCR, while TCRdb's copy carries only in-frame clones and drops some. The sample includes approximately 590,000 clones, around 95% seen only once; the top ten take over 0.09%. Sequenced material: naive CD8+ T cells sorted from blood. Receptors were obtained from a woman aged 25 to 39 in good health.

DNA for the CDR3: TGCAGCGTTGAAGATGGTCGTTACTACGAGCAGTACTTC. Translating gives CSVEDGRYYEQYF. The J gene is TRBJ2-7, the V gene TRBV29-1; D is uncertain. The V and J ends lost 0 bases and 3 bases respectively, with 9 bases between them. Germline V lookup: CDR1 SQVTM, CDR2 ANQGSEA. There are 13 residues in the CDR3.

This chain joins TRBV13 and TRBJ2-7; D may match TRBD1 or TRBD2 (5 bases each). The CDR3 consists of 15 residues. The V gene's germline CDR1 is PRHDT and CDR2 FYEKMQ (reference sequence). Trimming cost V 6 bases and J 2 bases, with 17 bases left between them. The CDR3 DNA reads TGTGCCAGCAGTTCCCTGGGGGACGAAGCCTACGAGCAGTACTTC. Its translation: CASSSLGDEAYEQYF.

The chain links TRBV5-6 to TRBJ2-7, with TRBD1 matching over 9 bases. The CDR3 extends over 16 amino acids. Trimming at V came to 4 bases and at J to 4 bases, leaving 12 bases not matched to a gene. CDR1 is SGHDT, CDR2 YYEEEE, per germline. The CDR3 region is CASSGGSLDRGYEQYF. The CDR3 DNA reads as TGTGCCAGCAGCGGCGGCTCATTGGACAGGGGTTACGAGCAGTACTTC.

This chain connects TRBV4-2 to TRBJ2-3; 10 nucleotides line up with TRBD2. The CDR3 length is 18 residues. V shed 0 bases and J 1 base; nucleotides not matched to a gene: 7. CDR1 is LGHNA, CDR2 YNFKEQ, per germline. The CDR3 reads CASSQEFLGLAGTDTQYF. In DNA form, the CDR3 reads TGTGCCAGCAGCCAAGAGTTTCTCGGACTAGCGGGCACAGATACGCAGTATTTT.

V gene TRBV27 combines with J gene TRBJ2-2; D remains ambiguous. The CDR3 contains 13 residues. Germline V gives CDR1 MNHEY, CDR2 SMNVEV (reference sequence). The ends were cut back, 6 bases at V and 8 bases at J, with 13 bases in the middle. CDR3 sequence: CASSRPLSGELFF. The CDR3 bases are TGTGCCAGCAGCCGGCCTCTATCTGGGGAGCTGTTTTTT.

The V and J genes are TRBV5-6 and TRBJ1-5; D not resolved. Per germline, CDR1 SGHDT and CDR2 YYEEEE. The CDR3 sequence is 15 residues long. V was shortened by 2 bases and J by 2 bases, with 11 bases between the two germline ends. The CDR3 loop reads CASSLLGMGNQPQHF. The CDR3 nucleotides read TGTGCCAGCAGCTTATTAGGGATGGGCAATCAGCCCCAGCATTTT.

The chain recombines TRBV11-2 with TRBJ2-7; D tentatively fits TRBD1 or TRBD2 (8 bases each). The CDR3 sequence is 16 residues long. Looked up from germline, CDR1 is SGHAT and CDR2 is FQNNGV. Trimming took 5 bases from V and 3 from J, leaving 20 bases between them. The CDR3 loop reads CASSPYQGAGGYEQYF. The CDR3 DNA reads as TGTGCCAGCAGCCCTTACCAGGGGGCGGGAGGCTACGAGCAGTACTTC.

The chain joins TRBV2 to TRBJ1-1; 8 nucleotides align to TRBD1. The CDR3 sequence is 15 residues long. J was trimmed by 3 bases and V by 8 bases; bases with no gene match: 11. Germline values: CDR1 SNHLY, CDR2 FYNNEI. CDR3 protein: CASSWTGREDTEAFF. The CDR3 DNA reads TGTGCCAGCTCGTGGACAGGGAGAGAGGACACTGAAGCTTTCTTT.

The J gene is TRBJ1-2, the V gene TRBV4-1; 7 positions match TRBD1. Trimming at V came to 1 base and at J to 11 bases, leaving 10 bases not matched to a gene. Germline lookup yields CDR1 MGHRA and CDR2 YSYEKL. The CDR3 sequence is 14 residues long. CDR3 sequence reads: CASSQVLTGEIYTF. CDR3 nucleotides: TGCGCCAGCAGCCAAGTTCTCACAGGGGAGATTTACACCTTC.

CDR3 sequence reads: CAWSTADPYEQYF. The CDR3 nucleotides read TGTGCCTGGAGTACAGCGGACCCCTACGAGCAGTACTTC. This chain connects TRBV30 to TRBJ2-7, with a tentative D call TRBD2 (5 bases). The CDR3 contains 13 residues. V lost 2 bases and J 2 bases, leaving 10 bases between the germline ends. CDR1 and CDR2 from the germline V gene are GTSNPN and SVGIG (reference sequence).

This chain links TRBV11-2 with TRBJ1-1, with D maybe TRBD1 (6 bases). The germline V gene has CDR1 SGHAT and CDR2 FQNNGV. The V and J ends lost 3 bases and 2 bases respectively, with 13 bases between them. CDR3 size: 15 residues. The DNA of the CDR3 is TGTGCCAGCAGCTTTGGGGGGCTCACAAACACTGAAGCTTTCTTT. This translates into CASSFGGLTNTEAFF.

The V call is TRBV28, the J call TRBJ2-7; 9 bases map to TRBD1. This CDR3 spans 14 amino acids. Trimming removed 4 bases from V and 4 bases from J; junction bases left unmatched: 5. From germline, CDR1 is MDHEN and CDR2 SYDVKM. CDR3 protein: CASSSGQGNYEQYF. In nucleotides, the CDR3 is TGTGCCAGCAGTTCGGGACAGGGTAATTACGAGCAGTACTTC.

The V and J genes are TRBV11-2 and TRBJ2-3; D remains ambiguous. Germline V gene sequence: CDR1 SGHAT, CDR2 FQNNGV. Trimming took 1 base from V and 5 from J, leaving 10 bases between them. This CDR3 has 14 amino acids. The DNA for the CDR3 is TGTGCCAGCAGCTTAGCTGGGCCGGGAGATACGCAGTATTTT. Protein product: CASSLAGPGDTQYF.

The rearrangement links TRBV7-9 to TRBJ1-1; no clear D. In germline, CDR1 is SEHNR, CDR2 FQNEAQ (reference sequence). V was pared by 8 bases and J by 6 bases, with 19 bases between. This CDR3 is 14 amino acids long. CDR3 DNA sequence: TGTGCCAGCGCCCGAGGGCTACGTTACCCTGAAGCTTTCTTT. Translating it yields CASARGLRYPEAFF.

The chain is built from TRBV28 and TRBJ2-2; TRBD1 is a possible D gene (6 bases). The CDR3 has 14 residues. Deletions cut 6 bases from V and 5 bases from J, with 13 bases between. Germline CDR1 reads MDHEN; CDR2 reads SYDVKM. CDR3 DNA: TGTGCCAGCAGACAGGGATCCTATACCGGGGAGCTGTTTTTT. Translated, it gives CASRQGSYTGELFF.

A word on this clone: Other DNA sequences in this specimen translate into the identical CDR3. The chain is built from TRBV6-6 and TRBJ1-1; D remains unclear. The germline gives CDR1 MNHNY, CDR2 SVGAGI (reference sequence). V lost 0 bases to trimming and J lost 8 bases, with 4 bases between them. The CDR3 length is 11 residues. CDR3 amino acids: CASSYSGEAFF. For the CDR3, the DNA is TGTGCCAGCAGTTACTCAGGAGAAGCTTTCTTT.

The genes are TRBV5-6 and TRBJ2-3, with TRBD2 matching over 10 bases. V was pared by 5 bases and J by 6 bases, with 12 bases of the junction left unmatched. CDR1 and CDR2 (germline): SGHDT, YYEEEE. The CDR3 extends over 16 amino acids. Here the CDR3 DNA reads TGTGCCAGCAGGCGTGGGCTAGCGGGAGTGGTGGATACGCAGTATTTT. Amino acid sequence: CASRRGLAGVVDTQYF.

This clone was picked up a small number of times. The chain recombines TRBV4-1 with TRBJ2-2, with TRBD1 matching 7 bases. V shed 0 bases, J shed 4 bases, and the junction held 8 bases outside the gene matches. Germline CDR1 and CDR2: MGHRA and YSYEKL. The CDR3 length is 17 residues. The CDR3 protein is CASSQDLETGSTGELFF. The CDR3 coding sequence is TGCGCCAGCAGCCAAGATCTTGAGACAGGGAGCACCGGGGAGCTGTTTTTT.

DNA for the CDR3: TGTGCCAGCAGTCCCCCTAGCACCGATGAGCAGTTCTTC. It is translated as CASSPPSTDEQFF. The chain recombines TRBV27 with TRBJ2-1; D possibly corresponds to TRBD2 (5 bases). V was trimmed by 5 bases and J by 8 bases, leaving 13 bases between them. Germline loops: CDR1 MNHEY, CDR2 SMNVEV (reference sequence). The CDR3 consists of 13 residues.

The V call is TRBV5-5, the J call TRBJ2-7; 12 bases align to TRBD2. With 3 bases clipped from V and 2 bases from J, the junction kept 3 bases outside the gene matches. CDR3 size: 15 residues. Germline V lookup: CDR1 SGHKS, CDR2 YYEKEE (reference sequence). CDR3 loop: CASSWLAGGTYEQYF. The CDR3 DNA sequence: TGTGCCAGCAGCTGGCTAGCGGGAGGGACCTACGAGCAGTACTTC.

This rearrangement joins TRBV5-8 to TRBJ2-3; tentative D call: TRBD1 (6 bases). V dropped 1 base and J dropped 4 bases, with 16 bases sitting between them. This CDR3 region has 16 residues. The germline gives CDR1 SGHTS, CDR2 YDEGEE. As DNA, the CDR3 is TGTGCCAGCAGCTTGTCAACAGGGCAACTCGCAGATACGCAGTATTTT. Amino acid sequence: CASSLSTGQLADTQYF.

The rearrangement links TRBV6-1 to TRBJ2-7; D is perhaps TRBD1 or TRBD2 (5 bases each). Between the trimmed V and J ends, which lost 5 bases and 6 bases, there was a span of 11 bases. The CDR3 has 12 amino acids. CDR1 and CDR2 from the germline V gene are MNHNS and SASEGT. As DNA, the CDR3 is TGTGCCAGCAGTTATGGGGGTGCCGAGCAGTACTTC. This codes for CASSYGGAEQYF.

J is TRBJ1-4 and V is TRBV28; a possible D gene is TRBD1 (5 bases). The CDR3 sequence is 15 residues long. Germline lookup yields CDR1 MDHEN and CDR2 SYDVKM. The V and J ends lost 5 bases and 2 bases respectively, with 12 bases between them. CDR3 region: CASSPRQNTNEKLFF. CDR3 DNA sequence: TGTGCCAGCAGTCCGCGACAGAATACTAATGAAAAACTGTTTTTT.